This paragraph reports one TCR beta chain. Its antigen remains unknown. Other DNA sequences within the sample encode an identical CDR3. Some clones are missing from TCRdb's copy, which holds only in-frame ones; the method was immunoSEQ multiplex PCR. The data hold some 240,000 clones, with roughly 84% observed a single time. Thawed PBMCs were FACS-sorted into unstimulated CD4+CD25+CD127- regulatory T cells, CD4+CD25- non-regulatory cells, CD4 and CD8 cells. The CDR3 totals 14 residues. Trimming at V came to 3 bases and at J to 8 bases, leaving 4 bases not matched to a gene. Germline-derived CDR1 and CDR2 are SGHRS and YFSETQ. The record originates from a study of Tregs in tolerant kidney transplant recipients. General observations from the study: Validation in larger populations is needed because few patients were studied. Tregs expanded with activated donor B cells seemed most donor-specific. Biological reproducibility was not directly addressed, but technical replication error appeared minimal.

The sample comprised CD4+ T cells from blood. The clonotype comes from a human donor in good health. This chain links TRBV5-1 with TRBJ1-4; 10 bases match TRBD1. CDR3 protein: CASSSDRGGEKLFF. CDR3 sequence (DNA): TGCGCCAGCAGCTCGGACAGGGGGGGAGAAAAACTGTTTTTT.